The T cell receptor beta chain described here comes from a study of CD8 T cell repertoires and HIV-1 epitope variants (dated by TCRdb to the early 2020s). Background on the whole study: In separate culture wells, T cells were stimulated with each of twenty-five peptides that represented autologous and known Gag and Nef epitope variants. A total of some 83 T cell cultures were run, with each culture condition done in triplicate except for one peptide, which was done in duplicate. Control conditions included a CMV, EBV and flu peptide pool, the Ebola AY9 epitope as negative control, and a no-peptide well. A 1M T cell aliquot was kept as an uncultured baseline condition, separate from the roughly 76 T cell cultures. T cells were enriched using the EasySep Human T Cell Enrichment Kit and then co-cultured with an equal number of autologous T cell-negative cells acting as antigen-presenting cells. The epitopes tested covered three Gag epitope families plus Nef HW9 and YT9. Cultures were maintained for 9 to 10 days in IMDM with gentamicin, and half-media changes adding IL-2, IL-7 and IL-15 were performed on days 3 and 7. Points the paper makes about the study in general: The assay identified only TCR beta chains and indicated proliferation to antigen, not T cell function or cytokine profile. Eight or nine antigen-specific TCR beta clonotypes were identified, and five or six of them appeared cross-reactive for autologous or known escape epitope variants. Four to six clonotypes recognized the Nef KF9 family and one clonotype recognized the HW9 family, while no responses were seen to the TAALDMSHF plasma variant.

Concerning this clone: The specificity of this receptor is unknown. Qualities for individual bases were not recorded, and no much larger clone is one base off.

Inclusive of the bounding cysteine and phenylalanine, the CDR3 is 15 residues long. Left in the record is the CDR3 DNA by itself, 45 bases read in frame from the first base. The germline V gene supplies CDR1 MDHEN and CDR2 SYDVKM. Trimmed from V: 5 bases; trimmed from J: 4 bases; junction bases lacking a gene match: 4. The EasySep Human CD8+ T Cell Enrichment Kit was used on day 10 to isolate CD8+ T cells from every culture. TCR beta CDR3 regions were sequenced at survey depth on the immunoSEQ platform. The QIAamp DNA micro kit was used to extract genomic DNA from every cultured and uncultured CD8+ T cell population. The study's processing was this. Samples with fewer than 5,000 productive reads were excluded, which removed about 6% of the roughly 75 HIV peptide-stimulated cultures. A MANAFEST web app trimmed sequences to CDR3 and removed nonproductive sequences, CDR3s under 5 amino acids, and those not starting C or ending F/W. Clonotypes were classified as antigen-specific only if expansion was observed in at least 2 of 3 replicates versus the no-peptide control at FDR 0.01, only within one epitope family. Specific clonotypes also needed at least fivefold higher frequency than in wells stimulated with peptides from other epitope families. TCRdb holds this immuneACCESS table with in-frame rearrangements only. Some clones are missing; in checked studies, unresolved V genes explain under half, and the rest has no known cause. That table gives V, J and clone size, and the DNA gave D and trimming. Present in this sample are about 4,000 clones, 65% of which were seen just once. Together, the top ten hold around 37% of the sample.

The sequence is built from TRBV28 and TRBJ2-7, with 14 bases matching TRBD2. This clonotype was obtained from a male donor with HIV. The sample was cultured CD8+ T cells derived from PBMCs. The CDR3 reads CASSPGTSGSYEQYF. The DNA sequence is as follows: TGTGCCAGCAGTCCCGGGACTAGCGGGAGTTACGAGCAGTACTTC. Joined to the reference TRBV28 and TRBJ2-7 proteins, this CDR3 gives the full variable domain: DVKVTQSSRYLVKRTGEKVFLECVQDMDHENMFWYRQDPGLGLRLIYFSYDVKMKEKGDIPEGYSVSREKKERFSLILESASTNQTSMYLCASSPGTSGSYEQYFGPGTRLTVT.